The 4 T cell receptor beta chains below were found in one sample sequenced in a study of shared clonotypes between healthy human individuals. The table came from immunoSEQ multiplex PCR; TCRdb's copy has only in-frame clones and leaves some out. The table lists 180,000 or so clones, approximately 92% of them singletons. The sample was naive CD4+ T cells sorted from blood. Stated subset: CD45RA+ positively selected. The receptors were sampled from a woman aged 25-40 years in good health.

J is TRBJ2-6 and V is TRBV28; D is unresolved. V was shortened by 6 bases and J by 0 bases, with 9 bases between the two germline ends. Looked up from germline, CDR1 is MDHEN and CDR2 is SYDVKM. This CDR3 contains 15 residues. In DNA, the CDR3 is TGTGCCAGCAGCACCGGAAGCTCTGGGGCCAACGTCCTGACTTTC. It codes for CASSTGSSGANVLTF.

The CDR3 region has the DNA TGTGCCATCAGTTTAGACAGGGGGGTCAATCAGCCCCAGCATTTT. It translates to CAISLDRGVNQPQHF. The rearrangement links TRBV10-3 to TRBJ1-5; 9 bases match TRBD1. Germline values: CDR1 ENHRY, CDR2 SYGVKD. The CDR3 runs to 15 residues. The J segment lost 3 bases and the V segment lost 5 bases, leaving 5 bases of the junction unmatched.

The chain couples TRBV5-1 to TRBJ1-4; a weak D match, TRBD1 (6 bases). This CDR3 region has 13 residues. The germline V and J ends were trimmed by 0 bases and 11 bases, with 11 bases remaining between them. CDR1 and CDR2 from the germline V gene are SGHRS and YFSETQ. This CDR3 is CASSLGTQGKLFF. Written as DNA, the CDR3 is TGCGCCAGCAGCTTGGGAACGCAGGGGAAACTGTTTTTT.

This clone came up a few times. The genes are TRBV4-1 and TRBJ1-2; D gene unclear. V lost 1 base to trimming and J lost 0 bases, with 12 bases between them. In germline, CDR1 is MGHRA, CDR2 YSYEKL. The CDR3 extends over 16 amino acids. DNA for the CDR3: TGCGCCAGCAGCCAAGTCACTTACACAGCTAACTATGGCTACACCTTC. Its translation is CASSQVTYTANYGYTF.